A single sample is the source of the 18 T cell receptor beta chains below, sequenced in a study of OX40 agonist ivuxolimab in advanced cancers. Data came from immunoSEQ multiplex PCR; TCRdb stores just in-frame clones and leaves some out. The sample records approximately 58,000 clones, roughly 86% being singletons. Sequencing used CD4+ or CD8+ T cells sorted from blood, obtained in a trial of the OX40 agonist ivuxolimab. The origin of the receptors is an adult with an advanced solid tumor such as melanoma, head and neck, liver or kidney cancer.

The chain couples TRBV7-9 to TRBJ1-1; D is unclear. The CDR3 loop spans 14 amino acids. Germline CDR1 and CDR2: SEHNR and FQNEAQ (reference sequence). With 2 bases removed from V and 1 base from J, the gap between germline ends came to 8 bases. CDR3 coding DNA: TGTGCCAGCAGCTTATTTGTGGAGAACACTGAAGCTTTCTTT. Translated, it gives CASSLFVENTEAFF.

The V gene is TRBV11-1, the J gene TRBJ2-3, with no clear D. Germline values: CDR1 SGHAT, CDR2 FQDESV (reference sequence). Trimming took 1 base from V and 1 from J, leaving 6 bases between them. This CDR3 is 14 amino acids long. The CDR3 region is CASSLVPGTDTQYF. Here the CDR3 DNA reads TGTGCCAGCAGCTTAGTTCCAGGCACAGATACGCAGTATTTT.

The V and J genes are TRBV5-6 and TRBJ1-4; D remains unclear. CDR1 and CDR2 (germline): SGHDT, YYEEEE. V shed 4 bases and J shed 2 bases, with 18 bases lying between them. CDR3 length: 17 residues. DNA of the CDR3: TGTGCCAGCAGCCGCGTCGTTGCGAGGTCGACTAATGAAAAACTGTTTTTT. Translating it yields CASSRVVARSTNEKLFF.

The genes are TRBV10-3 and TRBJ2-5, with 7 bases aligning to TRBD2. The V gene's germline CDR1 is ENHRY and CDR2 SYGVKD. J gave up 0 bases and V 4 bases, and 8 bases lay outside the gene matches. The length of the CDR3 is 16 residues. The CDR3 loop is CAISAMSRGNQETQYF. The CDR3 bases are TGTGCCATCAGTGCTATGTCGCGGGGGAACCAAGAGACCCAGTACTTC.

This sequence joins TRBV2 and TRBJ1-1; D remains unclear. The CDR3 spans 13 residues. Looked up from germline, CDR1 is SNHLY and CDR2 is FYNNEI. The germline V and J ends were trimmed by 3 bases and 1 base, with 6 bases remaining between them. The CDR3 reads CASSEGANTEAFF. As DNA, the CDR3 is TGTGCCAGCAGTGAGGGTGCGAACACTGAAGCTTTCTTT.

The chain is built from TRBV7-8 and TRBJ1-5, with 9 bases that match TRBD1. This CDR3 is 14 amino acids long. V gave up 3 bases and J gave up 9 bases; unmatched junction bases: 6. Germline lookup yields CDR1 SGHVS and CDR2 FQNEAQ. DNA for the CDR3: TGTGCCAGCAGCTTCGGACAGGGGCAGGGGCCCCAGCATTTT. This translates into CASSFGQGQGPQHF.

This rearrangement joins TRBV1 to TRBJ2-1; no DNA check was done on the table's D call, TRBD2. TRBV1 corresponds to a pseudogene. CDR3 length equals 17 residues. The CDR3 sequence is CTSSPREGLAVPNEQFF. CDR3 nucleotides: TGCACCAGCAGCCCCAGGGAGGGACTAGCGGTCCCCAATGAGCAGTTCTTC.

The rearrangement uses TRBV18 and TRBJ2-5; 7 bases map to TRBD1. The CDR3 covers 13 residues. V gave up 5 bases and J gave up 5 bases; unmatched junction bases: 5. In germline, CDR1 is KGHSH, CDR2 LQKENI. This CDR3 is CASSATGDETQYF. As DNA, the CDR3 is TGTGCCAGCTCAGCCACAGGGGACGAGACCCAGTACTTC.

V usage is TRBV2 and J usage is TRBJ1-1; no firm D call. Trimming removed 6 bases at V and 4 bases at J, with 15 bases between. The length of the CDR3 is 14 residues. CDR1 and CDR2 from the germline V gene are SNHLY and FYNNEI. The CDR3 sequence is CASRREGGTTEAFF. The CDR3 DNA sequence: TGTGCCAGCAGGCGGGAGGGCGGAACCACTGAAGCTTTCTTT. Full variable domain (outside the CDR3, taken from reference TRBV2 and TRBJ1-1): EPEVTQTPSHQVTQMGQEVILRCVPISNHLYFYWYRQILGQKVEFLVSFYNNEISEKSEIFDDQFSVERPDGSNFTLKIRSTKLEDSAMYFCASRREGGTTEAFFGQGTRLTVV.

The chain uses TRBV19 and TRBJ1-5; 9 positions agree with TRBD1. V lost 3 bases to trimming and J lost 3 bases; unmatched junction nucleotides: 6. This CDR3 region has 16 residues. CDR1 and CDR2 from the germline V gene are LNHDA and SQIVND (reference sequence). The CDR3 reads CASSIRTGAPNQPQHF. The CDR3 nucleotides read TGTGCCAGTAGTATTAGGACAGGGGCTCCCAATCAGCCCCAGCATTTT.

This sequence joins TRBV19 and TRBJ2-7; D gene unclear. Trimming shortened V by 4 bases and J by 2 bases, and 18 bases separated the two germline ends. Per the germline V gene, CDR1 is LNHDA and CDR2 is SQIVND (reference sequence). The CDR3 loop spans 16 amino acids. CDR3 protein: CASSTTSGGKTYEQYF. The CDR3 DNA is TGTGCCAGTAGTACAACCTCAGGCGGTAAAACCTACGAGCAGTACTTC.

The genes are TRBV29-1 and TRBJ1-4; D may be TRBD1 (6 bases). Trimming removed 5 bases from V and 7 bases from J, with 14 bases in between. Germline CDR1 reads SQVTM; CDR2 reads ANQGSEA. There are 13 residues in the CDR3. CDR3 sequence reads: CSVHQGLGEKLFF. CDR3 DNA sequence: TGCAGCGTTCATCAGGGGTTGGGTGAAAAACTGTTTTTT. Looking up the rest from reference TRBV29-1 and TRBJ1-4 gives the full variable domain: SAVISQKPSRDICQRGTSLTIQCQVDSQVTMMFWYRQQPGQSLTLIATANQGSEATYESGFVIDKFPISRPNLTFSTLTVSNMSPEDSSIYLCSVHQGLGEKLFFGSGTQLSVL.

This clone occurred once. CDR3 DNA sequence: TGTGCCATCAGTCCAACCACAGGGCCTCATAACTATGGCTACACCTTC. This translates into CAISPTTGPHNYGYTF. The chain is built from TRBV10-3 and TRBJ1-2; weak D call: TRBD1 (6 bases). Deletions cut 5 bases from V and 1 base from J, with 17 bases between. The CDR3 covers 16 residues. Germline CDR1 is ENHRY and CDR2 is SYGVKD.

The chain employs TRBV30 and TRBJ2-1; D not certain. This CDR3 has 11 residues. Germline lookup yields CDR1 GTSNPN and CDR2 SVGIG (reference sequence). Trimming stripped 1 base from V and 5 bases from J, with 3 bases between. The CDR3 nucleotides read TGTGCCTGGAGTGCCCACAATGAGCAGTTCTTC. Residues: CAWSAHNEQFF.

Here the CDR3 reads CASSISGIHSPLHF. The CDR3 DNA follows: TGTGCCAGCAGTATATCTGGGATCCATTCACCCCTCCACTTT. The chain recombines TRBV6-1 with TRBJ1-6; no clear D gene. From germline, CDR1 is MNHNS and CDR2 SASEGT. This CDR3 is built from 14 residues. The ends were cut back, 5 bases at V and 8 bases at J, with 13 bases in the middle.

The genes are TRBV5-1 and TRBJ2-3; D may correspond to TRBD1 or TRBD2 (6 bases each). V dropped 2 bases and J dropped 2 bases, with 12 bases sitting between them. The CDR3 sequence is 15 residues long. Germline CDR1 is SGHRS and CDR2 is YFSETQ. Here the CDR3 DNA reads TGCGCCAGCAGCTTATCGGGGGCCGACACAGATACGCAGTATTTT. Its translation: CASSLSGADTDTQYF.

This sequence joins TRBV6-5 and TRBJ2-7; D is unclear. In germline, CDR1 is MNHEY, CDR2 SVGAGI. V lost 1 base and J lost 5, with 15 bases in between. This CDR3 has 15 amino acids. The CDR3 nucleotides read TGTGCCAGCAGTTACTGGGCTTCTGGTAGCCACGAGCAGTACTTC. Protein sequence: CASSYWASGSHEQYF.

V is TRBV18 and J is TRBJ2-1; tentative D call: TRBD1 (6 bases). Germline CDR1 reads KGHSH; CDR2 reads LQKENI. This CDR3 is built from 16 residues. V lost 2 bases and J 6 bases, leaving 17 bases between the germline ends. This chain's CDR3 is CASSPGYQGTGNEQFF. CDR3 in DNA: TGTGCCAGCTCACCAGGATATCAGGGGACCGGCAATGAGCAGTTCTTC. Full variable domain (remainder filled in from reference TRBV18 and TRBJ2-1): NAGVMQNPRHLVRRRGQEARLRCSPMKGHSHVYWYRQLPEEGLKFMVYLQKENIIDESGMPKERFSAEFPKEGPSILRIQQVVRGDSAAYFCASSPGYQGTGNEQFFGPGTRLTVL.